This TCR beta chain was identified in a study of blood T cell repertoires in COVID-19 (TCRdb year 2020). Study-level background: Samples from collaborators originated in the United States, Italy and Spain and spanned both the acute and convalescent phases of COVID-19. The material from the prospective study consisted of cDNA or gDNA derived from T cells, B-cell-depleted T cells, or PBMCs. Deeply sampled blood TCRbeta repertoires from subjects exposed to, actively infected with, or recovered from COVID-19 were included in the dataset. The repertoires were made available in a free public database intended to serve as a resource for research on the immune response to SARS-CoV-2. The samples were drawn from two sources: the first 160 participants of the ongoing ImmuneRACE study, and 1,200 or so subjects contributed by 6 global collaborators. Nearly every sample came with metadata listing a de-identified subject ID, COVID-19 status, age in years and sex. Where available, HLA class I and class II types were taken from metadata supplied by the sample provider and were not determined by assay-based typing.

Samples from volunteer blood donors who had recovered from COVID-19 were contributed by a second Seattle source. Whole blood was collected in K2EDTA tubes by collaborating institutions according to the institutions' own protocols. Collaborator samples were shipped for TCRbeta analysis as frozen whole blood, isolated PBMCs, or DNA extracted from either sample type. TCRbeta CDR3 regions were amplified from genomic DNA by means of the immunoSEQ Assay, a bias-controlled multiplex PCR. The original pipeline was this. Within the assay, amplification of reference gene primers was used to estimate how many nucleated cells each sample contained. Sequence reads were collapsed and filtered to measure the absolute abundance of every unique TCRbeta CDR3 rearrangement. For each sample, productive Simpson clonality was calculated as the square root of Simpson's diversity index across productive rearrangements. What TCRdb holds here is the immuneACCESS table cut down to in-frame rearrangements. Part of the clones is not present; checked against another copy, under half of the missing clones reflect an unresolved V gene, and the others are unexplained. The DNA was the basis for D and trimming; V, J and clone size are from that table. The sample includes approximately 240,000 clones, with nearly 90% observed a single time. Jointly, the top ten make up 2% to 2.5% of the sample.

Trimming takes 4 bases off V and 1 base off J; junction bases not matched to a gene: 3. According to the germline V gene, CDR1 reads SGHTA and CDR2 reads FQGNSA. The CDR3 starts with the cysteine, ends with the phenylalanine, and has 14 residues. The only DNA kept is the CDR3, 42 bases in frame from the first base. The full study reports these points: The amount of clinical and demographic metadata varied by source and participant and was provided uncurated.

In its sample, this clone was seen once. Its recognized antigen is unknown. Base qualities are not at hand, and no much larger clone is one base apart. The chain is assembled from TRBV7-2 and TRBJ1-2; the junction holds 7 bases that match TRBD1. Sequencing was carried out using peripheral blood. The clonotype comes from a woman aged 40 to 50 who had recovered from COVID-19. The nucleotide sequence is given as TGTGCCAGCAGCTCGGACAGGCTTAACTATGGCTACACCTTC. This translates into CASSSDRLNYGYTF.